Below, one T cell receptor beta chain is given with its context. Its antigen remains unknown. The data were taken from a study of cytomegalovirus exposure and HLA in healthy donors. Study results and caveats: Across donors, sequencing depth was assumed by presence/absence analyses to be roughly uniform. The productive fraction for most TCR beta V segments was about 87% or about 30% in an earlier analysis. Some V segments could not be told apart, so they were left out, TRBV6-2 and TRBV6-3 among them.

With 60 Vbeta and 13 Jbeta primers, the PCR was carried out. Data came from immunoSEQ multiplex PCR; TCRdb stores just in-frame clones and leaves some out. The sample has about 150,000 clones; roughly 84% are singletons. The CDR3 sequence is 15 residues long. V trimming: 4 bases; J trimming: 0 bases; junction bases outside the gene matches: 3. Germline CDR1 MNHNY, CDR2 SVGAGI (reference sequence). This chain connects TRBV6-6 to TRBJ2-7, with TRBD2 matching over 10 bases. This clonotype originated in a boy aged 2 to 10 in good health and CMV-seronegative. Sequences were obtained from PBMCs. The CDR3 loop reads CASSFPSGSSYEQYF. The CDR3 DNA sequence: TGTGCCAGCAGTTTTCCTAGCGGGAGCTCCTACGAGCAGTACTTC.